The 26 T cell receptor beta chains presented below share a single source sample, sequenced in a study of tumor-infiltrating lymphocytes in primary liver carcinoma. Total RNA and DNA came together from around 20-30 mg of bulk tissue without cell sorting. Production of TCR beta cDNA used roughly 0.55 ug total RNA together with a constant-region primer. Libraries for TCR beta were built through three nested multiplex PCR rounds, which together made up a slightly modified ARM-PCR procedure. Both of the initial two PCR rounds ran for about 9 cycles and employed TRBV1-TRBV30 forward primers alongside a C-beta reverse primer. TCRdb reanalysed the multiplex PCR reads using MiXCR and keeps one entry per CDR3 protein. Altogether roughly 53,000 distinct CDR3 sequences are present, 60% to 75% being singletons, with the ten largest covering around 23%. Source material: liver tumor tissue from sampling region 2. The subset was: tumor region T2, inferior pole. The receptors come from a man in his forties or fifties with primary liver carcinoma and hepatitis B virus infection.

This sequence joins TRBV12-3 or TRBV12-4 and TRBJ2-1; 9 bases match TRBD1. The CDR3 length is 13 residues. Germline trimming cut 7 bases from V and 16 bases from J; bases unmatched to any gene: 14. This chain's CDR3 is CASNTDRGNEYFF. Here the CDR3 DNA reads TGTGCCAGCAACACGGACAGGGGTAATGAGTACTTCTTC.

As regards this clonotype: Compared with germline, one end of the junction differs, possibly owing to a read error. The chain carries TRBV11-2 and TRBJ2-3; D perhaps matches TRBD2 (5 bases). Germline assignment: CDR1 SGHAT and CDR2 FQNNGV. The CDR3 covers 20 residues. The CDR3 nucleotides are TGTGTCAGCAGCCCCGATGTCCCCTTGCAGATAGCGAGAAGCACAGATACGCAGTATTTT. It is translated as CVSSPDVPLQIARSTDTQYF.

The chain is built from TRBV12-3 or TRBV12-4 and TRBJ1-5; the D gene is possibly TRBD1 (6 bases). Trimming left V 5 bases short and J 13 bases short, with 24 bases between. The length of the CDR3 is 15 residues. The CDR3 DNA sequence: TGTGCCAGCAGTAAACAGGGTACGGGCAATCCGCCACAGCATTTT. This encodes CASSKQGTGNPPQHF.

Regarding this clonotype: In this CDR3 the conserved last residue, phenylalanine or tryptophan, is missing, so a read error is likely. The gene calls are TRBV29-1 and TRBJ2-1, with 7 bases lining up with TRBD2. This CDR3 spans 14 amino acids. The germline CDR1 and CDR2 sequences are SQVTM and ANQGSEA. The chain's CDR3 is CSVLKAGRPNEQFS. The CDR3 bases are TGCAGTGTCCTCAAAGCGGGAAGGCCAAATGAGCAGTTCTCC.

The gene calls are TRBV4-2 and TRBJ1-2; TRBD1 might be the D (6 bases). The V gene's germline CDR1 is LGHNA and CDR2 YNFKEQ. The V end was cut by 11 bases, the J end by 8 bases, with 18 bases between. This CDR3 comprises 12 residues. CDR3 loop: CACSPLQGGYTF. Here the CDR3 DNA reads TGTGCCTGTAGCCCTTTACAGGGCGGCTACACCTTC.

The CDR3 spells CASSLVLGGGEQYV. The CDR3, as DNA: TGCGCCAGCAGCTTGGTTCTAGGTGGCGGCGAGCAGTACGTC. The chain links TRBV5-1 to TRBJ2-7; D is unclear. V was shortened by 0 bases and J by 6 bases, with 13 bases between the two germline ends. The germline V gene has CDR1 SGHRS and CDR2 YFSETQ. The CDR3 loop spans 14 amino acids.

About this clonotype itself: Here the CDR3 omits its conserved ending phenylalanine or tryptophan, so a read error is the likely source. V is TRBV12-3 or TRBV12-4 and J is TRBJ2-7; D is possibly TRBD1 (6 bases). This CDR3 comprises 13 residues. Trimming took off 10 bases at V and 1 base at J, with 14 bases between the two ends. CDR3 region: CANRLGQSYEQYL. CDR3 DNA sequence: TGTGCCAACAGACTGGGACAATCCTACGAGCAGTACTTA.

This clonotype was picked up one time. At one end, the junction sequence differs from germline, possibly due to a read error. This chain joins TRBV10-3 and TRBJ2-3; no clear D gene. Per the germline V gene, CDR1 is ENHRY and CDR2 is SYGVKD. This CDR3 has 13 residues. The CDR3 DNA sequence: TGTGCCATCGGTGAAGACGCCTCAGATACGCAGTATTTT. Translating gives CAIGEDASDTQYF.

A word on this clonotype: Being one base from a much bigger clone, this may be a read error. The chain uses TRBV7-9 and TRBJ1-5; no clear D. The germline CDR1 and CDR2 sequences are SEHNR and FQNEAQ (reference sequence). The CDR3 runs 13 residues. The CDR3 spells CAGSLDGNQPQHF. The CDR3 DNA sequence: TGTGCCGGCAGCTTAGACGGAAATCAGCCCCAGCATTTT.

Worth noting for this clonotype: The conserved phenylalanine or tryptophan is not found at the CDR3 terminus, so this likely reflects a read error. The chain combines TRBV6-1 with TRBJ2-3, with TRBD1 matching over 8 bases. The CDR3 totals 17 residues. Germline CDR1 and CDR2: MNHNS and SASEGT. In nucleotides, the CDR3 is TGTGCCAGTAGTGCCGGACAGGGAATAGCAAGGACAGATACGCAGTATCTT. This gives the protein CASSAGQGIARTDTQYL.

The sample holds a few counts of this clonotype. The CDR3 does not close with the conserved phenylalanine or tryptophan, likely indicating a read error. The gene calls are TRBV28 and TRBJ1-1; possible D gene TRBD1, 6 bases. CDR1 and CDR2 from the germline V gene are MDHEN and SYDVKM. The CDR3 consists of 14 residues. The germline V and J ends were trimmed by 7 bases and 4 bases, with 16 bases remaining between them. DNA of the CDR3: TGTGCCAGCAATTCCCCGTCAGGGGCCACTGAAGCTTTCCTT. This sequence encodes CASNSPSGATEAFL.

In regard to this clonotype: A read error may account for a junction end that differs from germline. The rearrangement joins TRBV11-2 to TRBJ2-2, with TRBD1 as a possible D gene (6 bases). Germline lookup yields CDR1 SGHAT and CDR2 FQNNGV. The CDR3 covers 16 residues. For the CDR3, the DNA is TGTGCCAGCAGGTTAGTGGCGCTAGGGGGAACCGTGGAGCTGTTTTTT. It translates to CASRLVALGGTVELFF.

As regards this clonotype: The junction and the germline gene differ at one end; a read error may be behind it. The CDR3 region has the DNA TGTGCCAGCAGCTTAGGGTCTAGCGAGAGGAGGTCCTACAATGAGCAGTTATTC. Translated: CASSLGSSERRSYNEQLF. This rearrangement joins TRBV11-2 to TRBJ2-1; D may be TRBD2 (6 bases). CDR3 length equals 18 residues. Germline values: CDR1 SGHAT, CDR2 FQNNGV.

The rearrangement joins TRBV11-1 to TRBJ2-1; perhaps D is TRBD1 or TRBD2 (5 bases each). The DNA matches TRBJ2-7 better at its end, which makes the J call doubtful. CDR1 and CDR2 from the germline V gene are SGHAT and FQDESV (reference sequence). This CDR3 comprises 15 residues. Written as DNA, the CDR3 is TGTGCCAGCAGCTTCCAGGGACCGCTGGACAATGAGCAGTACTTC. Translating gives CASSFQGPLDNEQYF.

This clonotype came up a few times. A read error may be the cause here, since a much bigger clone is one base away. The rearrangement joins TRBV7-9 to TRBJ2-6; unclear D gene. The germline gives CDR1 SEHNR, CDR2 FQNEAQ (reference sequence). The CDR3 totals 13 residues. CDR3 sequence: CASILSRANVLTF. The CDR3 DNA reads TGTGCCAGCATCCTCTCTCGGGCCAACGTCCTGACTTTC.

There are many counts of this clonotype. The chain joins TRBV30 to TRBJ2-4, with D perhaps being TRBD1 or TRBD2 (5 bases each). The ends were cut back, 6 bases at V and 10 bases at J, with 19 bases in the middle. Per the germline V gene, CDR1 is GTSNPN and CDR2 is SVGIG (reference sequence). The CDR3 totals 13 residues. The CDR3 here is CACSGRESDIQYF. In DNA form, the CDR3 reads TGTGCCTGCTCGGGACGGGAAAGTGATATTCAGTACTTC. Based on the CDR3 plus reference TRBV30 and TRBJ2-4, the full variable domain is SQTIHQWPATLVQPVGSPLSLECTVEGTSNPNLYWYRQAAGRGLQLLFYSVGIGQISSEVPQNLSASRPQDRQFILSSKKLLLSDSGFYLCACSGRESDIQYFGAGTRLSVL.

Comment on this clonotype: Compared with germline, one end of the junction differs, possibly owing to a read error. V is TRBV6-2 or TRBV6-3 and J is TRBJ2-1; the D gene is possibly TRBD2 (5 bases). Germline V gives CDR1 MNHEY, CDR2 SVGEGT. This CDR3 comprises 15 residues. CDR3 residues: CASCYGERAYNEQFF. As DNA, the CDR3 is TGTGCCAGCTGTTACGGAGAGAGGGCCTACAATGAGCAGTTCTTC.

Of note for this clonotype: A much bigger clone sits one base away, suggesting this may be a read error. The CDR3 here is CAISWDGQGLNTEAFF. For the CDR3, the DNA is TGCGCCATCAGCTGGGATGGACAGGGGCTGAACACTGAAGCTTTCTTT. The chain is built from TRBV5-1 and TRBJ1-1, with TRBD1 matching 9 bases. Germline V lookup: CDR1 SGHRS, CDR2 YFSETQ. This CDR3 comprises 16 residues. Filled out from reference TRBV5-1 and TRBJ1-1, the complete variable domain reads KAGVTQTPRYLIKTRGQQVTLSCSPISGHRSVSWYQQTPGQGLQFLFEYFSETQRNKGNFPGRFSGRQFSNSRSEMNVSTLELGDSALYLCAISWDGQGLNTEAFFGQGTRLTVV.

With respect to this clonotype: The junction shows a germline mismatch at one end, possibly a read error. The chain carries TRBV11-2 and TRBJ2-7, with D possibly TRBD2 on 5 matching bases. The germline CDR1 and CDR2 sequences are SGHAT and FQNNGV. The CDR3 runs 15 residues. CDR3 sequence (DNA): TGTGCCAGCAGCTTGGCAGAGGGCCGGGCCTACGTGCAGTACTTC. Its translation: CASSLAEGRAYVQYF.

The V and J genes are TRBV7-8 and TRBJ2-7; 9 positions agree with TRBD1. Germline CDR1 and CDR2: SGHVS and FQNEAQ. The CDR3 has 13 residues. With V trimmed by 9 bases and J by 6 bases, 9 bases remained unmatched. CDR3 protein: CASSRDRAVEQYF. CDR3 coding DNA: TGTGCCAGTAGCAGGGACAGGGCTGTCGAGCAGTACTTC.

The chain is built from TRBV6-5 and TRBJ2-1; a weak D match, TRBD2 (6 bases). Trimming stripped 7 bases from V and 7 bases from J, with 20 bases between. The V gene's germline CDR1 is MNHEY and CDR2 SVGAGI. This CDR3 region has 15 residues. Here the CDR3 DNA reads TGTGCCAGCATGAACCGGGACTTACCTTATAATGAGCAGTTCTTC. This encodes CASMNRDLPYNEQFF.

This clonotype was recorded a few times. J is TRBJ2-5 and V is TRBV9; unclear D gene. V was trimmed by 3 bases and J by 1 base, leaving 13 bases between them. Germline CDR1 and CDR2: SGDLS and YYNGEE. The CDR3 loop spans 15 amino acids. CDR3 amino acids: CASSDGQNFQETQYF. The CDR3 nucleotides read TGTGCCAGCAGCGATGGGCAGAACTTCCAAGAGACCCAGTACTTC.

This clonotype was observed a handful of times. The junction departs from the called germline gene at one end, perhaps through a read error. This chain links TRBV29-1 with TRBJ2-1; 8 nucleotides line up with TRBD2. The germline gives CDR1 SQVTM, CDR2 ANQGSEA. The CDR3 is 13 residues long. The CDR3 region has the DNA TGCAGCGTTGGACCGGGACTAGGTAGTGAGCAGTCCTTC. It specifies CSVGPGLGSEQSF.

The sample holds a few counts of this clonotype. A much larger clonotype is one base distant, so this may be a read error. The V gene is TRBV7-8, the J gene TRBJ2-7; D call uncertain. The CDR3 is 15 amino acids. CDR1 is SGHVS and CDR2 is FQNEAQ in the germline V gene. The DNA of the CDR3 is TGTGTCAGCAGCCTGACTGATGGGCTTTCATACGAGCAGTACTTC. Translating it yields CVSSLTDGLSYEQYF.

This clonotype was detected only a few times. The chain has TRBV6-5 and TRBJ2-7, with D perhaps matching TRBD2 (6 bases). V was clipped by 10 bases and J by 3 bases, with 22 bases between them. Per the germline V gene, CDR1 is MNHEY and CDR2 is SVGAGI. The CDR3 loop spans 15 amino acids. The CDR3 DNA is TGTGCCAATAGTTACTGGCGGGACGGTAACTACGAGCAGTACTTC. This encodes CANSYWRDGNYEQYF.

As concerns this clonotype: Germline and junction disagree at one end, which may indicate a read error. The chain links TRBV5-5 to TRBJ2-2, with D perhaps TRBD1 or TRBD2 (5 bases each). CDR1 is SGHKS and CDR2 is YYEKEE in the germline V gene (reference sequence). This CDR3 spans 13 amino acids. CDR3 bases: TGTGCCAGTATCACCGGGGCAACCGGGGAGCTGTTGTTT. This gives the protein CASITGATGELLF.